A single sample gave rise to the 23 T cell receptor beta chains below, sequenced in a study of healthy donors' naive CD4 and CD8 T cells. TCR libraries were built from approximately 0.45 ug of total RNA by linear amplification. MiXCR was run by TCRdb on the reads, yielding one entry per CDR3 protein. The sample shows about 180,000 distinct CDR3 sequences, nearly 75% of them seen only once. Sequenced material: naive CD4+ and CD8+ T cells sorted from blood, pooled from several donors. The source is a pool of human donors in good health; the sample pools cells from several healthy donors.

This rearrangement joins TRBV7-2 to TRBJ1-1; D not certain. The V gene lost 3 bases and the J gene lost 4 bases, with 6 bases spanning the gap. The CDR3 length is 12 residues. Germline CDR1 and CDR2: SGHTA and FQGNSA. The CDR3 DNA follows: TGTGCCAGCAGCTTTGACGGCACTGAAGCTTTCTTT. It encodes CASSFDGTEAFF. Using reference TRBV7-2 and TRBJ1-1 for the parts outside the CDR3, the full variable domain is GAGVSQSPSNKVTEKGKDVELRCDPISGHTALYWYRQSLGQGLEFLIYFQGNSAPDKSGLPSDRFSAERTGGSVSTLTIQRTQQEDSAVYLCASSFDGTEAFFGQGTRLTVV.

V and J are TRBV4-3 and TRBJ2-5; D may match TRBD1 or TRBD2 (5 bases each). Germline CDR1 LGHNA, CDR2 YSLEER. This CDR3 contains 15 residues. Trimming left V 0 bases short and J 5 bases short, with 13 bases between. The CDR3 nucleotides read TGCGCCAGCAGCCAAGACGGGCAGGGCGGGGAGACCCAGTACTTC. This sequence encodes CASSQDGQGGETQYF.

The chain has TRBV15 and TRBJ2-3; a possible D gene is TRBD1 (5 bases). The V end lost 4 bases, the J end lost 2 bases, and 10 bases lay between the germline ends. Germline-derived CDR1 and CDR2 are LNHNV and YYDKDF (reference sequence). The CDR3 runs to 14 residues. The CDR3, as DNA: TGTGCCACCAGCACAGGGCAAACCACAGATACGCAGTATTTT. Translating it yields CATSTGQTTDTQYF.

The chain has TRBV12-3 or TRBV12-4 and TRBJ2-1; D possibly corresponds to TRBD1 (6 bases). The CDR3 extends over 14 amino acids. The ends were cut back, 7 bases at V and 4 bases at J, with 14 bases in the middle. CDR3 sequence: CASTGDRPYNEQFF. Here the CDR3 DNA reads TGTGCCAGCACCGGTGACAGGCCTTACAATGAGCAGTTCTTC.

This chain links TRBV20-1 with TRBJ2-7, with 9 bases identical to TRBD2. This CDR3 contains 14 residues. The germline V gene has CDR1 DFQATT and CDR2 SNEGSKA (reference sequence). J was trimmed by 0 bases and V by 0 bases; bases with no gene match: 0. CDR3 protein: CSARDSGSSYEQYF. CDR3 sequence (DNA): TGCAGTGCTAGAGATAGCGGGAGCTCCTACGAGCAGTACTTC.

This clonotype has just a few counts. As DNA, the CDR3 is TGTGCCAGCAGGACGAACACTGAAGCTTTCTTT. Protein sequence: CASRTNTEAFF. This chain uses TRBV12-3 or TRBV12-4 with TRBJ1-1; no definite D call. V was pared by 6 bases and J by 1 base, with 3 bases between. The CDR3 sequence is 11 residues long.

The V gene is TRBV6-6, the J gene TRBJ2-1; D could derive from TRBD1 or TRBD2 (5 bases each). Deletions cut 8 bases from V and 0 bases from J, with 5 bases between. CDR3 length: 12 residues. Germline V gene sequence: CDR1 MNHNY, CDR2 SVGAGI (reference sequence). The CDR3 DNA reads as TGTGCCAGCGGGGGCTCCTACAATGAGCAGTTCTTC. Protein: CASGGSYNEQFF.

The rearrangement links TRBV27 to TRBJ1-5; no clear D gene. The germline CDR1 and CDR2 sequences are MNHEY and SMNVEV (reference sequence). This CDR3 contains 14 residues. Trimming took 2 bases from V and 2 from J, leaving 7 bases between them. CDR3 bases: TGTGCCAGCAGTTTAAGAGACGGCAATCAGCCCCAGCATTTT. It codes for CASSLRDGNQPQHF.

The CDR3 DNA sequence: TGTGCCAGCAGCCCTACTAACTACAATGAGCAGTTCTTC. Protein: CASSPTNYNEQFF. V gene TRBV28 combines with J gene TRBJ2-1; no clear D. V lost 6 bases and J lost 3, with 9 bases in between. CDR1 is MDHEN, CDR2 SYDVKM, per germline. CDR3 length equals 13 residues.

V usage is TRBV13 and J usage is TRBJ2-1, with TRBD1 matching over 10 bases. The CDR3 spans 14 residues. With 4 bases clipped from V and 9 bases from J, the junction kept 6 bases outside the gene matches. Per germline, CDR1 PRHDT and CDR2 FYEKMQ (reference sequence). The CDR3 DNA follows: TGTGCCAGCAGCTCTGGACAGGGGGTCGGTGAGCAGTTCTTC. This translates into CASSSGQGVGEQFF.

This chain links TRBV5-6 with TRBJ2-1; TRBD2 matches at 8 bases. Germline V lookup: CDR1 SGHDT, CDR2 YYEEEE. Germline trimming cut 3 bases from V and 2 bases from J; bases unmatched to any gene: 4. The CDR3 runs 15 residues. In DNA, the CDR3 is TGTGCCAGCAGCTCGGGGCGGGGGGCCTACAATGAGCAGTTCTTC. Translating gives CASSSGRGAYNEQFF.

V and J are TRBV27 and TRBJ1-1; tentatively, D is TRBD1 (5 bases). Germline loops: CDR1 MNHEY, CDR2 SMNVEV (reference sequence). CDR3 length: 14 residues. V was clipped by 6 bases and J by 0 bases, with 11 bases between them. The CDR3: CASREAGLNTEAFF. The CDR3 DNA sequence: TGTGCCAGCAGGGAGGCGGGGCTGAACACTGAAGCTTTCTTT.

This sequence joins TRBV2 and TRBJ1-1, with TRBD1 as a possible D gene (5 bases). V gave up 5 bases and J gave up 7 bases, with 11 bases separating them. Germline CDR1 SNHLY, CDR2 FYNNEI. The CDR3 covers 12 residues. In DNA, the CDR3 is TGTGCCAGCAGTCCACAGGTCTATGAAGCTTTCTTT. Its protein is CASSPQVYEAFF.

The sample holds a few counts of this clonotype. V gene TRBV19 combines with J gene TRBJ2-5; no clear D gene. Looked up from germline, CDR1 is LNHDA and CDR2 is SQIVND (reference sequence). V lost 10 bases, J lost 4 bases, and 7 bases lay in between. The CDR3 sequence is 10 residues long. The CDR3: CATRGETQYF. CDR3 sequence (DNA): TGTGCCACTAGAGGAGAGACCCAGTACTTC.

This rearrangement joins TRBV5-1 to TRBJ2-3, with D unclear. The germline V and J ends were trimmed by 7 bases and 1 base, with 7 bases remaining between them. Per germline, CDR1 SGHRS and CDR2 YFSETQ. The CDR3 sequence is 12 residues long. The DNA of the CDR3 is TGCGCCAGCGGAGTGGGCACAGATACGCAGTATTTT. Translated, it gives CASGVGTDTQYF.

The chain links TRBV27 to TRBJ1-6, with D uncertain. There are 16 residues in the CDR3. The germline gives CDR1 MNHEY, CDR2 SMNVEV (reference sequence). The V end lost 5 bases, the J end lost 4 bases, and 15 bases lay between the germline ends. The CDR3 DNA reads TGTGCCAGCAGTCCCGGGTCTCACGGGTATAATTCACCCCTCCACTTT. Protein: CASSPGSHGYNSPLHF.

This clonotype appeared a single time. The chain is built from TRBV20-1 and TRBJ2-5; TRBD1 might be the D (5 bases). The V and J ends lost 0 bases and 2 bases respectively, with 19 bases between them. This CDR3 region has 17 residues. The germline CDR1 and CDR2 sequences are DFQATT and SNEGSKA (reference sequence). The CDR3 nucleotides are TGCAGTGCTAGAGATACTGGGCTGGGGCTGGATCAAGAGACCCAGTACTTC. As protein: CSARDTGLGLDQETQYF.

The chain combines TRBV7-9 with TRBJ2-3, with TRBD1 identical over 7 bases. V trimming: 5 bases; J trimming: 5 bases; junction bases outside the gene matches: 10. CDR1 is SEHNR and CDR2 is FQNEAQ in the germline V gene (reference sequence). This CDR3 comprises 15 residues. CDR3 sequence: CASSETTGWGDTQYF. The DNA of the CDR3 is TGTGCCAGCAGCGAAACGACAGGGTGGGGAGATACGCAGTATTTT.

Only a few counts were recorded for this clonotype. The chain uses TRBV27 and TRBJ2-7; no reliable D call. CDR1 and CDR2 from the germline V gene are MNHEY and SMNVEV (reference sequence). The V and J ends lost 3 bases and 3 bases respectively, with 18 bases between them. The CDR3 extends over 16 amino acids. CDR3 in amino acids: CASSLVGLGPHYEQYF. CDR3 bases: TGTGCCAGCAGTTTGGTTGGTCTCGGGCCTCACTACGAGCAGTACTTC.

The V gene is TRBV24-1, the J gene TRBJ2-7; 7 bases align to TRBD1. Germline assignment: CDR1 KGHDR and CDR2 SFDVKD. The CDR3 length is 15 residues. Trimming removed 3 bases from V and 9 bases from J; junction bases left unmatched: 13. CDR3 nucleotides: TGTGCCACCAGTGATCGATACAGGGGACCCAACGGGCAGTACTTC. Protein: CATSDRYRGPNGQYF.

This chain connects TRBV19 to TRBJ2-1; D call uncertain. Germline loops: CDR1 LNHDA, CDR2 SQIVND (reference sequence). The CDR3 runs 15 residues. V was clipped by 3 bases and J by 4 bases, with 13 bases between them. CDR3 sequence: CASSIDLGLYNEQFF. The CDR3 DNA reads TGTGCCAGTAGTATCGATTTAGGCCTTTACAATGAGCAGTTCTTC.

The chain links TRBV5-1 to TRBJ2-7; D gene unclear. With 0 bases removed from V and 2 bases from J, the gap between germline ends came to 6 bases. There are 13 residues in the CDR3. The germline gives CDR1 SGHRS, CDR2 YFSETQ. The CDR3, as DNA: TGCGCCAGCAGCTTGGGAACCCCCTACGAGCAGTACTTC. This encodes CASSLGTPYEQYF.

This chain connects TRBV13 to TRBJ1-2; no definite D call. CDR1 and CDR2 (germline): PRHDT, FYEKMQ (reference sequence). This CDR3 has 15 amino acids. Trimming removed 2 bases at V and 3 bases at J, with 13 bases between. The CDR3 loop is CASSLTESWDYGYTF. The CDR3 DNA reads as TGTGCCAGCAGCTTAACTGAGAGCTGGGACTATGGCTACACCTTC.